The 25 T cell receptor beta chains given below trace back to one sample, sequenced in a study of shared clonotypes between healthy human individuals. Profiling relied on immunoSEQ multiplex PCR, and the TCRdb table lists in-frame clones only, not all of them. The sample contains 330,000 or so clones, around 79% of which appear only once. Input material: memory CD4+ T cells sorted from blood. The sample's subset: CD45RA-negative fraction. The receptor set was obtained from a man between 25 and 39 years old in good health.

The V call is TRBV28, the J call TRBJ2-1; D might be TRBD2 (5 bases). The germline V and J ends were trimmed by 1 base and 9 bases, with 16 bases remaining between them. This CDR3 region has 15 residues. The germline V gene has CDR1 MDHEN and CDR2 SYDVKM. The CDR3 DNA follows: TGTGCCAGCAGTTTATTCTCTAGCTTACAATCTGAGCAGTTCTTC. Amino acid sequence: CASSLFSSLQSEQFF. Looking up the rest from reference TRBV28 and TRBJ2-1 gives the full variable domain: DVKVTQSSRYLVKRTGEKVFLECVQDMDHENMFWYRQDPGLGLRLIYFSYDVKMKEKGDIPEGYSVSREKKERFSLILESASTNQTSMYLCASSLFSSLQSEQFFGPGTRLTVL.

J is TRBJ1-2 and V is TRBV6-5, with unresolved D. Germline V CDR1 and CDR2: MNHEY, SVGAGI. This CDR3 has 14 residues. The ends were cut back, 7 bases at V and 1 base at J, with 13 bases in the middle. The CDR3 bases are TGTGCCAGCACCGATATCCGGGTTAACTATGGCTACACCTTC. Its translation is CASTDIRVNYGYTF.

The rearrangement joins TRBV28 to TRBJ1-2, with D uncertain. V gave up 6 bases and J gave up 8 bases, with 22 bases separating them. The CDR3 totals 15 residues. Germline CDR1 is MDHEN and CDR2 is SYDVKM. CDR3 sequence reads: CASRSPSLHLSGYTF. CDR3 in DNA: TGTGCCAGCAGGTCGCCAAGTCTACACCTATCGGGCTACACCTTC.

This chain links TRBV19 with TRBJ2-7; 8 positions agree with TRBD1. This CDR3 has 15 residues. Per the germline V gene, CDR1 is LNHDA and CDR2 is SQIVND (reference sequence). Trimming cost V 3 bases and J 0 bases; bases outside gene matches: 4. CDR3 nucleotide sequence: TGTGCCAGTAGTATCAGGACAGGGTCCTCCTACGAGCAGTACTTC. This translates into CASSIRTGSSYEQYF. Looking up the rest from reference TRBV19 and TRBJ2-7 gives the full variable domain: DGGITQSPKYLFRKEGQNVTLSCEQNLNHDAMYWYRQDPGQGLRLIYYSQIVNDFQKGDIAEGYSVSREKKESFPLTVTSAQKNPTAFYLCASSIRTGSSYEQYFGPGTRLTVT.

CDR3 nucleotide sequence: TGCAGCGCGTGGGGGAACTATGGCTACACCTTC. It encodes CSAWGNYGYTF. The chain carries TRBV29-1 and TRBJ1-2, with D maybe TRBD1 (5 bases). This CDR3 comprises 11 residues. Germline loops: CDR1 SQVTM, CDR2 ANQGSEA. Trimming took off 7 bases at V and 2 bases at J, with 8 bases between the two ends.

This clone was seen a handful of times. V is TRBV27 and J is TRBJ2-1, with 9 bases aligning to TRBD2. V shed 6 bases, J shed 9 bases, and the junction held 9 bases outside the gene matches. The CDR3 runs to 14 residues. The germline V gene encodes CDR1 MNHEY and CDR2 SMNVEV (reference sequence). This CDR3 is CASSPLAGAGEQFF. DNA for the CDR3: TGTGCCAGCAGCCCATTAGCGGGAGCCGGTGAGCAGTTCTTC.

This clone came up a few times. This sequence joins TRBV6-6 and TRBJ2-7; D not certain. CDR1 is MNHNY and CDR2 is SVGAGI in the germline V gene (reference sequence). V shed 0 bases and J shed 0 bases, with 6 bases lying between them. The CDR3 is 14 residues long. DNA of the CDR3: TGTGCCAGCAGTTACTCCGGTGGCTCCTACGAGCAGTACTTC. Translating it yields CASSYSGGSYEQYF.

This rearrangement joins TRBV7-2 to TRBJ2-1; 9 positions match TRBD2. Germline V gene sequence: CDR1 SGHTA, CDR2 FQGNSA. This CDR3 region has 17 residues. With 1 base clipped from V and 3 bases from J, the junction kept 7 bases outside the gene matches. The CDR3 bases are TGTGCCAGCAGCTTAGAAGCTAGCGGGAACCTCTACAATGAGCAGTTCTTC. It specifies CASSLEASGNLYNEQFF. The entire variable domain, with the rest obtained from reference TRBV7-2 and TRBJ2-1, is as follows: GAGVSQSPSNKVTEKGKDVELRCDPISGHTALYWYRQSLGQGLEFLIYFQGNSAPDKSGLPSDRFSAERTGGSVSTLTIQRTQQEDSAVYLCASSLEASGNLYNEQFFGPGTRLTVL.

DNA for the CDR3: TGTGCCAGCTCACCACCGGACAGATTGTACGAGCAGTACTTC. This codes for CASSPPDRLYEQYF. V usage is TRBV18 and J usage is TRBJ2-7; D may be TRBD1 (6 bases). This CDR3 has 14 amino acids. Trimming shortened V by 0 bases and J by 4 bases, and 10 bases separated the two germline ends. In germline, CDR1 is KGHSH, CDR2 LQKENI.

The J gene is TRBJ2-7, the V gene TRBV4-1, with 14 bases matching TRBD2. The CDR3 consists of 17 residues. The J segment lost 5 bases and the V segment lost 4 bases, leaving 10 bases of the junction unmatched. Per the germline V gene, CDR1 is MGHRA and CDR2 is YSYEKL. CDR3 bases: TGCGCCAGCAGCCTCACGACTAGCGGGAGGGATGGTGACGAGCAGTACTTC. The encoded protein is CASSLTTSGRDGDEQYF.

The chain links TRBV27 to TRBJ1-1; 7 bases are shared with TRBD1. V was clipped by 3 bases and J by 3 bases; unmatched bases: 10. This CDR3 contains 16 residues. Germline lookup yields CDR1 MNHEY and CDR2 SMNVEV (reference sequence). The DNA of the CDR3 is TGTGCCAGCAGTTTGGGGAGGGGGCTAATCGACACTGAAGCTTTCTTT. Amino acid sequence: CASSLGRGLIDTEAFF.

This clone was picked up one time. This rearrangement joins TRBV20-1 to TRBJ1-1; no reliable D call. Germline-derived CDR1 and CDR2 are DFQATT and SNEGSKA (reference sequence). V lost 8 bases and J 7 bases, leaving 14 bases between the germline ends. The CDR3 covers 11 residues. The CDR3 DNA sequence: TGCAGTTCAACCACTCCGGGTGAAGCTTTCTTT. Translation gives CSSTTPGEAFF.

Regarding this clone: Additional DNA sequences in this sample encode the identical CDR3. This chain uses TRBV18 with TRBJ2-5, with TRBD2 identical over 7 bases. V gave up 3 bases and J gave up 4 bases; unmatched junction bases: 8. This CDR3 spans 15 amino acids. Germline values: CDR1 KGHSH, CDR2 LQKENI. The CDR3 region has the DNA TGTGCCAGCTCACCGGGCGGGAGAGGGAGAGAGACCCAGTACTTC. Amino acid sequence: CASSPGGRGRETQYF.

V and J are TRBV27 and TRBJ2-7, with 8 bases that match TRBD1. With 2 bases clipped from V and 4 bases from J, the junction kept 7 bases outside the gene matches. The CDR3 sequence is 15 residues long. From germline, CDR1 is MNHEY and CDR2 SMNVEV (reference sequence). CDR3 residues: CASSLQGTGFYEQYF. The CDR3 DNA is TGTGCCAGCAGTTTACAGGGGACAGGCTTTTACGAGCAGTACTTC.

This rearrangement joins TRBV18 to TRBJ1-2; 8 bases align to TRBD1. Germline CDR1 is KGHSH and CDR2 is LQKENI. This CDR3 contains 12 residues. Trimming at V came to 6 bases and at J to 8 bases, leaving 5 bases not matched to a gene. In DNA form, the CDR3 reads TGTGCCAGCTCCCGACAGGGGTCGGGCTACACCTTC. Amino acids: CASSRQGSGYTF.

The chain links TRBV28 to TRBJ1-3; no firm D call. This CDR3 has 14 amino acids. Per the germline V gene, CDR1 is MDHEN and CDR2 is SYDVKM. Between the trimmed V and J ends, which lost 8 bases and 2 bases, there was a span of 13 bases. The CDR3 DNA is TGTGCCAGCCGACCCCAAGCGGCTGGAAACACCATATATTTT. Its protein product is CASRPQAAGNTIYF.

Points on this clone: The sample carries other DNA sequences with the same CDR3. This sequence joins TRBV18 and TRBJ2-1; D call uncertain. The CDR3 totals 16 residues. The germline V gene encodes CDR1 KGHSH and CDR2 LQKENI. V lost 0 bases to trimming and J lost 0 bases, with 9 bases between them. CDR3 loop: CASSPPTWSSYNEQFF. The CDR3 DNA reads as TGTGCCAGCTCACCACCGACCTGGAGCTCCTACAATGAGCAGTTCTTC. The entire variable domain, with the rest obtained from reference TRBV18 and TRBJ2-1, is as follows: NAGVMQNPRHLVRRRGQEARLRCSPMKGHSHVYWYRQLPEEGLKFMVYLQKENIIDESGMPKERFSAEFPKEGPSILRIQQVVRGDSAAYFCASSPPTWSSYNEQFFGPGTRLTVL.

The rearrangement links TRBV6-9 to TRBJ2-1; no clear D. The CDR3 loop spans 13 amino acids. Trimming left V 3 bases short and J 5 bases short, with 8 bases between. Per germline, CDR1 MNHGY and CDR2 SVAAGI. The CDR3 sequence: CASSYSAHNEQFF. CDR3 DNA: TGTGCCAGCAGTTACTCTGCCCACAATGAGCAGTTCTTC.

The V gene is TRBV10-1, the J gene TRBJ2-1, with 8 nucleotides matching TRBD2. With 4 bases clipped from V and 0 bases from J, the junction kept 5 bases outside the gene matches. CDR3 length: 16 residues. Germline CDR1 WNHNN, CDR2 SYGVQD (reference sequence). This CDR3 is CASSVLAEPSYNEQFF. The CDR3 DNA sequence: TGCGCCAGCAGTGTACTAGCGGAACCCTCCTACAATGAGCAGTTCTTC.

The V gene is TRBV15, the J gene TRBJ1-5; TRBD1 might be the D (5 bases). The V and J ends lost 8 bases and 0 bases respectively, with 23 bases between them. The CDR3 extends over 18 amino acids. Germline CDR1 and CDR2: LNHNV and YYDKDF (reference sequence). CDR3 coding DNA: TGTGCCACCTCCACCGGGCGGGACGGACGATATAGCAATCAGCCCCAGCATTTT. This translates into CATSTGRDGRYSNQPQHF.

The rearrangement uses TRBV29-1 and TRBJ2-7; 8 bases align to TRBD2. In germline, CDR1 is SQVTM, CDR2 ANQGSEA. The CDR3 loop spans 12 amino acids. V dropped 5 bases and J dropped 4; count of bases not matched to a gene: 4. Here the CDR3 reads CSVRGRSYEQYF. The CDR3 nucleotides read TGCAGCGTTCGCGGGAGGTCTTACGAGCAGTACTTC.

This clone came up once. One end of the junction is discordant with germline, which a read error may explain. This sample also contains other DNA sequences that code for the same CDR3. The genes are TRBV18 and TRBJ1-4; 7 bases align to TRBD1. The CDR3 loop spans 15 amino acids. Germline-derived CDR1 and CDR2 are KGHSH and LQKENI. Here the CDR3 reads CASSANRGRDEKLFF. The CDR3 coding sequence is TGTGCCAGCTCAGCCAACAGGGGTCGGGATGAAAAACTATTTTTT.

CDR3 DNA: TGCGCCAGCACCCTCTCCCCCCAGGGGTCGGGTCGGGATACGCAGTATTTT. Its protein is CASTLSPQGSGRDTQYF. The chain employs TRBV5-1 and TRBJ2-3, with a weak D call TRBD1 (6 bases). Germline V lookup: CDR1 SGHRS, CDR2 YFSETQ. Trimming cost V 6 bases and J 6 bases, with 26 bases left between them. The CDR3 is 17 amino acids.

The sample holds many counts of this clone. The V call is TRBV6-1, the J call TRBJ2-1; possible D gene TRBD2, 6 bases. This CDR3 contains 14 residues. Germline CDR1 MNHNS, CDR2 SASEGT. Trimming left V 5 bases short and J 9 bases short, with 17 bases between. This CDR3 reads CASSLGGTVGEQFF. For the CDR3, the DNA is TGTGCCAGCAGTCTTGGCGGGACGGTTGGTGAGCAGTTCTTC.

With respect to this clone: Other DNA sequences in the sample encode the same CDR3. The chain is built from TRBV4-3 and TRBJ2-1; D is possibly TRBD1 (6 bases). This CDR3 spans 17 amino acids. Trimming pared 3 bases from V and 2 bases from J, leaving 17 bases between. The germline CDR1 and CDR2 sequences are LGHNA and YSLEER. The CDR3 loop is CASSQAPGQIPYNEQFF. CDR3 nucleotides: TGCGCCAGCAGCCAGGCCCCAGGACAGATCCCCTACAATGAGCAGTTCTTC.